This T cell receptor beta chain was identified in a study of response to subunit inactivated influenza vaccine. V was clipped by 7 bases and J by 7 bases, with 20 bases between them. CDR1 MDHEN and CDR2 SYDVKM come from the germline V gene. The CDR3 spans 15 residues. The table lists this clonotype with a few counts. Its cognate antigen is unknown. Notes on the study in general: Authors suggested each seasonal flu vaccination may recruit only limited numbers of new T cells.

In TCRdb, the RT-PCR reads were re-called with MiXCR into one record per CDR3 protein. This table holds roughly 170,000 distinct CDR3 sequences, around a tenth found once. V usage is TRBV28 and J usage is TRBJ1-5; tentative D call: TRBD1 (5 bases). The specimen comprised non-naive T cells sorted from PBMCs, sampled on the day of vaccination. This TCR was recovered from a man aged 50 to 60 who received an inactivated influenza vaccine. CDR3 region: CASIATGGRGQPQHF. CDR3 bases: TGTGCCAGCATCGCAACCGGGGGTCGGGGGCAGCCCCAGCATTTT.